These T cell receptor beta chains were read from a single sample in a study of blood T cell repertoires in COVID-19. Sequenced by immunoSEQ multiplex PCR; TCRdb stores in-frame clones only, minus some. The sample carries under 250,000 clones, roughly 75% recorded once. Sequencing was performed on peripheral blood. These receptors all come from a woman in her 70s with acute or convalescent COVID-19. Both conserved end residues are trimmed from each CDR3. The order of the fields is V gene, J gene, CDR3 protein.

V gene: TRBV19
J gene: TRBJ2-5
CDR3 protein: ASSPGHSSETQY

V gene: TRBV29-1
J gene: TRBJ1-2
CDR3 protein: SVEDRTAYGYT

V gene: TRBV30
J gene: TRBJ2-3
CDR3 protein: AWSVRGREDTQY

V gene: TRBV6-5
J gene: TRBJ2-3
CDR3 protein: ASSIQGVGADTQY

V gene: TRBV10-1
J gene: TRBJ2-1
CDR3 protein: ASTPSQGRNNEQF

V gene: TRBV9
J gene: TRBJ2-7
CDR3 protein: ASSLNPSYEQY

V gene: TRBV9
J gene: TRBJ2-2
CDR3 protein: ASSQSGGTNTGELF

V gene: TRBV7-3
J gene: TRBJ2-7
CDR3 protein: ASRKSGTGPYEQY

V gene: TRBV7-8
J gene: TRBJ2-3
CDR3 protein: ASSRGGGTDTQY

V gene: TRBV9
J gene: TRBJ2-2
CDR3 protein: ASSTRGANTGELF

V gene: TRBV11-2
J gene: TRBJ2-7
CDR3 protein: ASSFLGVREQY

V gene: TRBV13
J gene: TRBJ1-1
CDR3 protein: ASSLGRQARGTEAF

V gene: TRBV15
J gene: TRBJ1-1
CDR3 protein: ATSRDRRVPPNMNTEAF

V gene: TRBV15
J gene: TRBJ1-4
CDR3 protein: ATSRVVGQRNEKLF

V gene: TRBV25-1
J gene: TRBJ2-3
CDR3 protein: ASSEWAGENSGDTQY

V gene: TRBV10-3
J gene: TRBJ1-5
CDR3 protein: AIRQGLRQPQH